Below are 25 T cell receptor beta chains sequenced from a single sample in a study of identifying expanded T cells in peripheral blood. Sequenced by immunoSEQ multiplex PCR; TCRdb stores in-frame clones only, minus some. The sample records 120,000 or so clones, roughly 80% being singletons. The source material was blood. The receptors come from a person between 18 and 75 years old in good health.

This chain links TRBV7-9 with TRBJ2-2; the D call may be TRBD1 or TRBD2 (5 bases each). The germline CDR1 and CDR2 sequences are SEHNR and FQNEAQ (reference sequence). Between the trimmed V and J ends, which lost 2 bases and 0 bases, there was a span of 7 bases. This CDR3 comprises 15 residues. The CDR3 DNA reads as TGTGCCAGCAGCTTACCGGGGCCGAACACCGGGGAGCTGTTTTTT. Amino acids: CASSLPGPNTGELFF. The full variable domain, in which reference TRBV7-9 and TRBJ2-2 provide the parts outside the CDR3, is DTGVSQNPRHKITKRGQNVTFRCDPISEHNRLYWYRQTLGQGPEFLTYFQNEAQLEKSRLLSDRFSAERPKGSFSTLEIQRTEQGDSAMYLCASSLPGPNTGELFFGEGSRLTVL.

The chain carries TRBV6-5 and TRBJ2-7; 9 nucleotides match TRBD1. The V gene end was trimmed by 5 bases and the J gene end by 6 bases; junction bases not matched to a gene: 11. This CDR3 has 15 residues. Looked up from germline, CDR1 is MNHEY and CDR2 is SVGAGI. The CDR3 coding sequence is TGTGCCAGCAGTCACACCAGGACAGGGGCGGGCGAGCAGTACTTC. Protein: CASSHTRTGAGEQYF.

With respect to this clone: Compared with germline, one end of the junction differs, possibly owing to a read error. The genes are TRBV4-3 and TRBJ2-1; 8 bases map to TRBD1. CDR3 length: 13 residues. Germline V gene data show CDR1 as LGHNA and CDR2 as YSLEER. The CDR3 region is CASSQSQDRVRIF. The CDR3 nucleotides are TGCGCCAGCAGCCAATCCCAGGACAGGGTAAGGATCTTC.

This clone has just one count. The V and J genes are TRBV7-8 and TRBJ2-7; D gene ambiguous. The CDR3 contains 14 residues. V dropped 2 bases and J dropped 6 bases, with 14 bases sitting between them. The V gene's germline CDR1 is SGHVS and CDR2 FQNEAQ. CDR3 coding DNA: TGTGCCAGCAGCTTAAGCAGGTCCGGCATCGAGCAGTACTTC. It translates to CASSLSRSGIEQYF.

This clone showed up just once. The CDR3 bases are TGTGCCAGCGAAACTAGCGGGGGGGCCGGAGGCACAGATACGCAGTATTTT. Its protein is CASETSGGAGGTDTQYF. The J gene is TRBJ2-3, the V gene TRBV18, with TRBD2 matching 13 bases. V lost 8 bases and J lost 1; bases outside the gene matches: 9. The germline V gene has CDR1 KGHSH and CDR2 LQKENI. This CDR3 comprises 17 residues.

The rearrangement joins TRBV11-3 to TRBJ2-7, with D unclear. CDR1 SGHNT and CDR2 YENEEA come from the germline V gene. V shed 1 base and J shed 9 bases, with 10 bases lying between them. The CDR3 extends over 12 amino acids. CDR3 coding DNA: TGTGCCAGCAGCTTAGGGGCGAATTGGCAGTACTTC. Translated, it gives CASSLGANWQYF.

The chain recombines TRBV6-5 with TRBJ2-7; 9 positions match TRBD2. The germline gives CDR1 MNHEY, CDR2 SVGAGI. CDR3 length: 13 amino acids. V lost 8 bases, J lost 6 bases, and 8 bases stayed unmatched. The DNA for the CDR3 is TGTGCCAGCCGGCGGGGGGGGGCTGGCGAGCAGTACTTC. It specifies CASRRGGAGEQYF.

This chain joins TRBV6-6 and TRBJ1-2, with unresolved D. CDR1 and CDR2 (germline): MNHNY, SVGAGI (reference sequence). V lost 10 bases to trimming and J lost 1 base, with 7 bases between them. The CDR3 runs to 11 residues. The CDR3 reads CATSLNYGYTF. CDR3 nucleotides: TGTGCCACCTCTCTTAACTATGGCTACACCTTC.

This rearrangement joins TRBV2 to TRBJ2-1; D not resolved. With 6 bases removed from V and 7 bases from J, the gap between germline ends came to 22 bases. CDR3 length equals 16 residues. Per germline, CDR1 SNHLY and CDR2 FYNNEI. The CDR3 DNA sequence: TGTGCCAGCAGGGAATCGACGGATAGCCCCGTGAATGAGCAGTTCTTC. Translated: CASRESTDSPVNEQFF.

The J gene is TRBJ2-7, the V gene TRBV6-5; TRBD1 agrees at 7 bases. J was trimmed by 2 bases and V by 4 bases; bases with no gene match: 5. The CDR3 is 14 amino acids. Germline V gene lookup returns CDR1 MNHEY and CDR2 SVGAGI. This chain's CDR3 is CASSSTGVPYEQYF. CDR3 bases: TGTGCCAGCAGTTCTACAGGGGTCCCCTACGAGCAGTACTTC.

The chain recombines TRBV4-2 with TRBJ2-2; 7 bases line up with TRBD1. This CDR3 has 14 amino acids. Germline values: CDR1 LGHNA, CDR2 YNFKEQ. The junction had 3 bases not matched to a gene; V was cut back by 1 base and J by 7 bases. CDR3: CASSQGTGDGELFF. CDR3 DNA sequence: TGTGCCAGCAGCCAAGGAACAGGGGACGGGGAGCTGTTTTTT.

The chain combines TRBV5-1 with TRBJ2-1, with D perhaps matching TRBD2 (7 bases). Germline CDR1 SGHRS, CDR2 YFSETQ. V lost 8 bases and J 0 bases, leaving 15 bases between the germline ends. This CDR3 spans 15 amino acids. The CDR3 coding sequence is TGCGCCAGTTCCACCCGGGGGGCCTCCTACAATGAGCAGTTCTTC. Residues: CASSTRGASYNEQFF.

The gene calls are TRBV6-1 and TRBJ1-2; maybe TRBD1 (6 bases). V lost 6 bases and J 6 bases, leaving 17 bases between the germline ends. In germline, CDR1 is MNHNS, CDR2 SASEGT. The CDR3 is 14 residues long. CDR3 sequence reads: CASSPYKTGDGYTF. The CDR3 coding sequence is TGTGCCAGCAGCCCCTACAAGACAGGTGATGGCTACACCTTC.

The J gene is TRBJ2-1, the V gene TRBV5-1; 7 positions match TRBD1. Germline V gene lookup returns CDR1 SGHRS and CDR2 YFSETQ. This CDR3 has 16 amino acids. Losses at the gene ends were 2 bases for V and 2 bases for J; bases not matched to a gene: 7. The CDR3 spells CASSFLQGSAYNEQFF. CDR3 bases: TGCGCCAGCAGCTTTTTACAGGGGAGCGCCTACAATGAGCAGTTCTTC.

This clone has a handful of counts. This rearrangement joins TRBV5-1 to TRBJ1-6; no firm D call. The CDR3 runs 14 residues. Looked up from germline, CDR1 is SGHRS and CDR2 is YFSETQ. Trimming left V 4 bases short and J 7 bases short, with 12 bases between. The CDR3 spells CASSQHDTNSPLHF. The CDR3 DNA follows: TGCGCCAGCAGCCAACATGACACGAATTCACCCCTCCACTTT.

This clone was recorded once. The J gene is TRBJ2-5, the V gene TRBV25-1; TRBD2 matches 7 bases. The trim removed 1 base at V and 6 bases at J, leaving 8 bases unmatched. CDR3 length equals 15 residues. Germline V gene data show CDR1 as MGHDK and CDR2 as SYGVNS. The CDR3 DNA reads TGTGCCAGCAGTGAATCAATAGCGGGTCTAAAGACCCAGTACTTC. Translated: CASSESIAGLKTQYF.

The genes are TRBV14 and TRBJ1-4, with no clear D. Germline V gene sequence: CDR1 SGHDN, CDR2 FVKESK. The CDR3 runs to 14 residues. V dropped 2 bases and J dropped 0 bases, with 4 bases sitting between them. The CDR3 DNA is TGTGCCAGCAGCCAATCAGCAACTAATGAAAAACTGTTTTTT. Its translation: CASSQSATNEKLFF. The full variable domain, its missing parts supplied by reference TRBV14 and TRBJ1-4, is EAGVTQFPSHSVIEKGQTVTLRCDPISGHDNLYWYRRVMGKEIKFLLHFVKESKQDESGMPNNRFLAERTGGTYSTLKVQPAELEDSGVYFCASSQSATNEKLFFGSGTQLSVL.

The chain uses TRBV14 and TRBJ2-2, with TRBD1 as a possible D gene (6 bases). This CDR3 region has 16 residues. Trimming removed 7 bases at V and 0 bases at J, with 15 bases between. Germline V gene lookup returns CDR1 SGHDN and CDR2 FVKESK. This chain's CDR3 is CASNPQGNTNTGELFF. The CDR3 nucleotides read TGTGCCAGCAACCCACAGGGAAACACGAACACCGGGGAGCTGTTTTTT.

The chain's CDR3 is CASSYERGGNQPQHF. The CDR3 DNA follows: TGTGCCAGCAGTTACGAACGAGGCGGCAATCAGCCCCAGCATTTT. V is TRBV6-6 and J is TRBJ1-5, with D hard to call. CDR3 length equals 15 residues. Germline-derived CDR1 and CDR2 are MNHNY and SVGAGI (reference sequence). Trimming shortened V by 2 bases and J by 2 bases, and 10 bases separated the two germline ends.

V gene TRBV2 combines with J gene TRBJ2-6; D might be TRBD1 (6 bases). Per the germline V gene, CDR1 is SNHLY and CDR2 is FYNNEI. CDR3 size: 16 residues. Trimming took off 5 bases at V and 2 bases at J, with 13 bases between the two ends. CDR3 nucleotide sequence: TGTGCCAGCAGTAACATCCAGGGGACTGGGGCCAACGTCCTGACTTTC. This encodes CASSNIQGTGANVLTF.

V gene TRBV19 combines with J gene TRBJ1-2; D remains unclear. The length of the CDR3 is 12 residues. The V end lost 5 bases, the J end lost 4 bases, and 8 bases lay between the germline ends. Germline values: CDR1 LNHDA, CDR2 SQIVND (reference sequence). The CDR3 bases are TGTGCCAGTAGTTCCGGACGCTATGGCTACACCTTC. It codes for CASSSGRYGYTF.

The chain recombines TRBV19 with TRBJ1-6, with 7 bases lining up with TRBD1. The junction had 9 bases not matched to a gene; V was cut back by 7 bases and J by 3 bases. The CDR3 totals 16 residues. CDR1 and CDR2 from the germline V gene are LNHDA and SQIVND (reference sequence). Written as DNA, the CDR3 is TGTGCCAGTAAAACAGGGGACTTCTTCTATAATTCACCCCTCCACTTT. This codes for CASKTGDFFYNSPLHF.

This chain links TRBV11-2 with TRBJ2-7; D might be TRBD1 (5 bases). Germline CDR1 and CDR2: SGHAT and FQNNGV. The ends were cut back, 10 bases at V and 6 bases at J, with 13 bases in the middle. The CDR3 runs 11 residues. CDR3 nucleotides: TGTGCCACCGATATAGGGGTCGAGCAGTACTTC. This translates into CATDIGVEQYF. Full variable domain (outside the CDR3, taken from reference TRBV11-2 and TRBJ2-7): EAGVAQSPRYKIIEKRQSVAFWCNPISGHATLYWYQQILGQGPKLLIQFQNNGVVDDSQLPKDRFSAERLKGVDSTLKIQPAKLEDSAVYLCATDIGVEQYFGPGTRLTVT.

The V gene is TRBV5-1, the J gene TRBJ2-1; D remains unclear. With 6 bases removed from V and 9 bases from J, the gap between germline ends came to 13 bases. The germline V gene encodes CDR1 SGHRS and CDR2 YFSETQ. The CDR3 is 12 residues long. This CDR3 is CASTDYGGEQFF. CDR3 coding DNA: TGCGCCAGCACGGATTATGGTGGTGAGCAGTTCTTC.

The rearrangement links TRBV7-9 to TRBJ1-1; weak D call: TRBD1 (6 bases). Per the germline V gene, CDR1 is SEHNR and CDR2 is FQNEAQ (reference sequence). Trimming took 5 bases from V and 5 from J, leaving 15 bases between them. The CDR3 contains 14 residues. The CDR3 loop reads CASSRQVGSTEAFF. CDR3 DNA sequence: TGTGCCAGCAGCCGACAGGTAGGATCGACTGAAGCTTTCTTT. Looking up the rest from reference TRBV7-9 and TRBJ1-1 gives the full variable domain: DTGVSQNPRHKITKRGQNVTFRCDPISEHNRLYWYRQTLGQGPEFLTYFQNEAQLEKSRLLSDRFSAERPKGSFSTLEIQRTEQGDSAMYLCASSRQVGSTEAFFGQGTRLTVV.